A selection of T cell receptor beta chains follows, all from one sample in a study of blood T cells in healthy people across ages. TCRdb called the 5' RACE reads again in MiXCR, with one record for every CDR3 protein. The sample consists of around 1,500,000 distinct CDR3 sequences, 35% to 45% of them appearing once. Sequenced: blood. Receptors originate from a woman between 18 and 30 years old in good health. The CDR3 runs from the conserved cysteine through the conserved F or W. D genes are given only for firm matches. Where a row states a size, it is once, few, many or the class of an expanded clone; other rows omit it.

CDR3	DNA	D	V	size	J
CASSRGTSGFYEQYF	TGTGCCAGCAGTCGAGGGACTAGCGGATTCTACGAGCAGTACTTC	TRBD2	TRBV9	-	TRBJ2-7
CASSLPRGGSRGYTF	TGTGCCAGCAGCCTACCCCGTGGGGGCAGTAGGGGCTACACCTTC	-	TRBV7-2	-	TRBJ1-2
CASSIAGVVNEQFF	TGTGCCAGCAGTATAGCAGGGGTGGTAAATGAGCAGTTCTTC	-	TRBV6-5	-	TRBJ2-1
CASSHLGNTIYF	TGTGCCAGCAGCCACTTAGGAAACACCATATATTTT	-	TRBV3-1	few	TRBJ1-3
CASSLSPRGERGGNEQFF	TGTGCCAGCAGCTTAAGTCCGCGGGGAGAGCGGGGAGGAAATGAGCAGTTCTTC	TRBD2	TRBV7-3	-	TRBJ2-1
CASSLLETMNTEAFF	TGTGCCAGCAGTTTACTAGAGACCATGAACACTGAAGCTTTCTTT	-	TRBV28	-	TRBJ1-1
CASAASVSSYEQYF	TGTGCCAGCGCTGCTTCAGTCAGCTCCTACGAGCAGTACTTC	-	TRBV2	-	TRBJ2-7
CASSSTPTYEQYF	TGTGCCAGCAGCTCCACTCCAACCTACGAGCAGTACTTC	-	TRBV12-3/TRBV12-4	few	TRBJ2-7
CASKGDRGNIQYF	TGTGCCAGCAAGGGGGACAGGGGCAACATTCAGTACTTC	TRBD1	TRBV11-2	-	TRBJ2-4
CASSPVPGGIDTQYF	TGCGCCAGCAGCCCGGTCCCGGGGGGGATAGATACGCAGTATTTT	TRBD2	TRBV4-1	once	TRBJ2-3
CASSPQRLFSAYEQYF	TGTGCCAGCAGCCCGCAAAGACTCTTCTCCGCCTACGAGCAGTACTTC	-	TRBV21-1	-	TRBJ2-7
CASSLGSGVSYEQYF	TGTGCCAGCAGTTTAGGTAGCGGGGTCTCCTACGAGCAGTACTTC	TRBD2	TRBV28	few	TRBJ2-7
CANSALRGEYQETQYF	TGTGCCAACAGTGCGTTGCGGGGGGAATACCAAGAGACCCAGTACTTC	TRBD2	TRBV2	once	TRBJ2-5